This TCR beta chain originates from a study of beta chain features in type 1 diabetes. Isolated RNA was reverse transcribed in full, so expressed TCRB transcripts were sequenced. The repertoire was sequenced with immunoSEQ multiplex PCR; TCRdb's copy has only in-frame clones and lacks some. This table has more than 85,000 clones, 40% appearing once. A word on this clone: Its antigen is unknown.

General study points: Compared to healthy donors, patients appeared to have naive, central memory and Treg TCRB repertoires that were more alike. Among patients with Type 1 diabetes, TCRB CDR3s were moderately but significantly shorter in every one of the four CD4+ subsets.

CDR3 length: 16 residues. The junction had 9 bases not matched to a gene; V was cut back by 6 bases and J by 2 bases. Germline values: CDR1 MDHEN, CDR2 SYDVKM. Heparinised blood was drawn once per donor, averaging about 116 mL. Sequencing input: stem cell memory CD4+ T cells from blood. The chain combines TRBV28 with TRBJ2-7, with 11 bases matching TRBD2. The TCR was taken from a woman under 30 in good health. The CDR3 is CASRSRLAGRTYEQYF. The CDR3 DNA reads TGTGCCAGCAGATCAAGACTAGCGGGAAGGACCTACGAGCAGTACTTC.